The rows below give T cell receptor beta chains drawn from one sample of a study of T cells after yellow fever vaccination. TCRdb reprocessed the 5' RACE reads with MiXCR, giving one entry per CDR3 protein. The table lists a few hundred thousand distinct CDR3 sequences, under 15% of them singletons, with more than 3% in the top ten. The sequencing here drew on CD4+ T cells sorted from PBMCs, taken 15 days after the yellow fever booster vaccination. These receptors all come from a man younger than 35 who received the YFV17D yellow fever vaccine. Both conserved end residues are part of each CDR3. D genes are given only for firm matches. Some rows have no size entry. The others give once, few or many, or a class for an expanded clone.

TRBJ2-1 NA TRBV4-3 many TGCGCCAGCAGCCAAGCCCAGGGCCCCTACAATGAGCAGTTCTTC CASSQAQGPYNEQFF
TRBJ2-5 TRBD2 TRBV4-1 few TGCGCCAGCAGCCAAGTGGAACGGGGGGGGCTGGAGACCCAGTACTTC CASSQVERGGLETQYF
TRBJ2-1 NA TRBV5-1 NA TGCGCCAGCCACTCGACTGGCGATGAGCAGTTCTTC CASHSTGDEQFF
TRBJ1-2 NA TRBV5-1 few TGCGCCAGCAGCTTGGGGCGCTCTGTGAACTATGGCTACACCTTC CASSLGRSVNYGYTF
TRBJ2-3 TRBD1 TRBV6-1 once TGTGCCAGCAGGCTTCGGACAGGGGCCTATGTTCCGGATACGCAGTATTTT CASRLRTGAYVPDTQYF
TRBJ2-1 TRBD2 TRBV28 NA TGTGCCAGCAACCAAGCGGGGGCTAACTCCTACAATGAGCAGTTCTTC CASNQAGANSYNEQFF
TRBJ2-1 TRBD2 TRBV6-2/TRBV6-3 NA TGTGCCAGCAAAACTAGCGGGGGGGGCTTTGAGCAGTTCTTC CASKTSGGGFEQFF
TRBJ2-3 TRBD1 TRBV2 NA TGTGCCAGCAGTGGACAGGGGATGATGACAGATACGCAGTATTTT CASSGQGMMTDTQYF
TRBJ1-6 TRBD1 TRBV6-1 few TGTGCCAGCGGTAATATCGACAGGGACAATTCACCCCTCCACTTT CASGNIDRDNSPLHF
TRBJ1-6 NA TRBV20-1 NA TGCAGTGCTAGCCTTAAGGGGCCCTATAATTCACCCCTCCACTTT CSASLKGPYNSPLHF
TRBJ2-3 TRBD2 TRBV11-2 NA TGTGCCAGCAGCGAGAGGACTAGCGGGGCCGGTAATACGCAGTATTTT CASSERTSGAGNTQYF